This TCR beta chain is from a study of glioma-infiltrating T cells after dendritic cell vaccination. About the research overall: Glioblastoma patients came from Phase I and II dendritic cell vaccination trials. Dendritic cell vaccine was injected intradermally three times, biweekly.

Primers: 60 V beta forward and 13 J beta reverse. Sequencing was performed with immunoSEQ multiplex PCR; in TCRdb, only in-frame clones are kept and a portion is missing. This sample has tens of thousands of clones, with over 70% found just once. CDR3 length: 14 amino acids. Trimming pared 2 bases from V and 1 base from J, leaving 8 bases between. CDR1 and CDR2 (germline): MNHEY, SVGAGI. PBMC sampling occurred before vaccination, two weeks after the third dose, and at progression. The starting material was blood, obtained before dendritic cell vaccination. This receptor was taken from a human donor with glioblastoma. The chain joins TRBV6-5 to TRBJ2-5, with D possibly TRBD2 on 6 matching bases. The CDR3 coding sequence is TGTGCCAGCAGTTACGCCGGGAGCCAAGAGACCCAGTACTTC. It yields the protein CASSYAGSQETQYF.